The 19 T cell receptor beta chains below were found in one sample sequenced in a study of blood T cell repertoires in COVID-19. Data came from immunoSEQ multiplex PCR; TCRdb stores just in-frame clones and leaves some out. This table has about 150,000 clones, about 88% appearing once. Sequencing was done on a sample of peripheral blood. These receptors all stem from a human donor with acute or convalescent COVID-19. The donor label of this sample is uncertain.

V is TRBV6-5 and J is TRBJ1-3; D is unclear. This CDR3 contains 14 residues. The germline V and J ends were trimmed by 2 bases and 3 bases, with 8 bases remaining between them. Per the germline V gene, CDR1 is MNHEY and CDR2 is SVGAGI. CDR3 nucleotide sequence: TGTGCCAGCAGTTACGCCCTCAGTGGAAACACCATATATTTT. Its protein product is CASSYALSGNTIYF.

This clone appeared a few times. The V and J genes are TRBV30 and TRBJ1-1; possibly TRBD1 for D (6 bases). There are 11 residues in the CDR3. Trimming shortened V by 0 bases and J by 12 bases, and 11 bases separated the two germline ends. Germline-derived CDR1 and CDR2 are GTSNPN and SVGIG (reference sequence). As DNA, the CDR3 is TGTGCCTGGAGTGTAAGACAGGAACCTTTCTTT. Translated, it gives CAWSVRQEPFF.

The CDR3 protein is CATSDLGGGLNVAGELFF. As DNA, the CDR3 is TGTGCCACCAGTGATTTAGGGGGGGGTCTGAACGTTGCCGGGGAGCTGTTTTTT. This chain uses TRBV24-1 with TRBJ2-2; a possible D gene is TRBD2 (7 bases). The CDR3 is made up of 18 amino acids. The V gene lost 1 base and the J gene lost 6 bases, with 20 bases spanning the gap. From germline, CDR1 is KGHDR and CDR2 SFDVKD.

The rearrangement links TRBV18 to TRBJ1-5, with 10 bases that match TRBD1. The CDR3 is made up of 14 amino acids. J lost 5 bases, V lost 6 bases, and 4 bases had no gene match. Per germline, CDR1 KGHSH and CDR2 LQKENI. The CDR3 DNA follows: TGTGCCAGCTCCACGACAGGGGGCCATCAGCCCCAGCATTTT. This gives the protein CASSTTGGHQPQHF. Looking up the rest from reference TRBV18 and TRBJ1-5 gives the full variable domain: NAGVMQNPRHLVRRRGQEARLRCSPMKGHSHVYWYRQLPEEGLKFMVYLQKENIIDESGMPKERFSAEFPKEGPSILRIQQVVRGDSAAYFCASSTTGGHQPQHFGDGTRLSIL.

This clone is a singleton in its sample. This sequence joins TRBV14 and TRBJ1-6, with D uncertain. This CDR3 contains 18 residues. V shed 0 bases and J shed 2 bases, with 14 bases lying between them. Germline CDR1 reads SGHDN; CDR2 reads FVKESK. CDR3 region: CASSQEPGRTPYNSPLHF. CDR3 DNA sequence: TGTGCCAGCAGCCAAGAACCGGGAAGGACCCCCTATAATTCACCCCTCCACTTT.

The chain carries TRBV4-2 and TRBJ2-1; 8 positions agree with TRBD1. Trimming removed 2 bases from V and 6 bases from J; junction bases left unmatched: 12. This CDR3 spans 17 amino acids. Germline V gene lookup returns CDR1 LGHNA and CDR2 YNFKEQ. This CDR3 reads CASSQPSQGGSPNEQFF. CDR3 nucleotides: TGTGCCAGCAGCCAACCATCACAGGGGGGCTCACCCAATGAGCAGTTCTTC.

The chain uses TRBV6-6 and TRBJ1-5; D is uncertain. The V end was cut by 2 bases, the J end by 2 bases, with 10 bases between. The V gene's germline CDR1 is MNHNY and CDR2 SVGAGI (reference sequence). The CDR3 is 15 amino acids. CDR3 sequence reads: CASSYEGVGNQPQHF. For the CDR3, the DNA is TGTGCCAGCAGTTACGAGGGTGTGGGCAATCAGCCCCAGCATTTT.

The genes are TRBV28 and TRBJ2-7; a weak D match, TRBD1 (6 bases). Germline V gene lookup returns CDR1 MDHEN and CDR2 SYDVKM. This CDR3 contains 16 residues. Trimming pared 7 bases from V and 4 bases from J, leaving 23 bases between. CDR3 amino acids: CASNPSLGAGPYEQYF. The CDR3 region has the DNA TGTGCCAGCAACCCCTCCCTGGGGGCAGGTCCTTACGAGCAGTACTTC.

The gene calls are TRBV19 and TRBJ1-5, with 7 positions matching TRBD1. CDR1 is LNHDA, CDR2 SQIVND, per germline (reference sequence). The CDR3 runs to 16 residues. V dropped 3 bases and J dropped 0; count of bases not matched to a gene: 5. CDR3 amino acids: CASSIQGGNSNQPQHF. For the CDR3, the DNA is TGTGCCAGTAGTATTCAGGGGGGTAATAGCAATCAGCCCCAGCATTTT.

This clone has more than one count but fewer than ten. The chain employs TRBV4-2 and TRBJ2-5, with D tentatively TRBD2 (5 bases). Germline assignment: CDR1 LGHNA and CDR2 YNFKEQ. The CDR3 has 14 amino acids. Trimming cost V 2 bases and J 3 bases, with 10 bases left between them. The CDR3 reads CASSQLTKEETQYF. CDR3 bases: TGTGCCAGCAGCCAATTGACTAAGGAAGAGACCCAGTACTTC.

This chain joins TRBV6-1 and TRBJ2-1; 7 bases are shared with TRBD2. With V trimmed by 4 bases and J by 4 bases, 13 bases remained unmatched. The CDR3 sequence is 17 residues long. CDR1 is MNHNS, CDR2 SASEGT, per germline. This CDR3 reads CASSGGSGRTPYNEQFF. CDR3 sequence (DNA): TGTGCCAGCAGTGGGGGGTCCGGGAGGACACCTTACAATGAGCAGTTCTTC.

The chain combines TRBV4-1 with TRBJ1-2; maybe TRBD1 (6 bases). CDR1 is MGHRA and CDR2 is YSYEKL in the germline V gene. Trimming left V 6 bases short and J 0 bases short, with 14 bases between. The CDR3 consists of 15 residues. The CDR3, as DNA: TGCGCCAGCAGGCAACAGGGAAGTTCTAACTATGGCTACACCTTC. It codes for CASRQQGSSNYGYTF.

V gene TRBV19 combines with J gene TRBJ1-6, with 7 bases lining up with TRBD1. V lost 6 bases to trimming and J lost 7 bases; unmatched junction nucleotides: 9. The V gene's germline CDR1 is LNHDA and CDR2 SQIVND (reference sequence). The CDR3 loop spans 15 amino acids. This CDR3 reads CASSTTGVVNSPLHF. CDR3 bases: TGTGCCAGTAGCACAACAGGGGTGGTGAATTCACCCCTCCACTTT.

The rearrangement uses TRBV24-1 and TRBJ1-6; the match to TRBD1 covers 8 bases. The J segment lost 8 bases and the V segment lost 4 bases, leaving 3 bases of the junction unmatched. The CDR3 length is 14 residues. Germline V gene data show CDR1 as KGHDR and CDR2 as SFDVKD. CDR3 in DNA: TGTGCCACCAGTGAGGGGACAGGTTATTCACCCCTCCACTTT. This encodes CATSEGTGYSPLHF.

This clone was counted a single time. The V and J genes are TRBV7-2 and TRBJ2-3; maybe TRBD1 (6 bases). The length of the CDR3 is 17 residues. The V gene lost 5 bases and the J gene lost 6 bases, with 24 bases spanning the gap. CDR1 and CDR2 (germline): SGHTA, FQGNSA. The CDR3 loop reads CASSPTGPIRGLDTQYF. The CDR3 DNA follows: TGTGCCAGCAGCCCCACGGGACCTATCAGGGGATTGGATACGCAGTATTTT.

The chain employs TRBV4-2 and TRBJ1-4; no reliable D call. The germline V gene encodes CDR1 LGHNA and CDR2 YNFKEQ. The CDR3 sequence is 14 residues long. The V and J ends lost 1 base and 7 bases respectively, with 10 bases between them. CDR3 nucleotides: TGTGCCAGCAGCCAAGTACCTAGCGGTGAAAAACTGTTTTTT. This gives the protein CASSQVPSGEKLFF.

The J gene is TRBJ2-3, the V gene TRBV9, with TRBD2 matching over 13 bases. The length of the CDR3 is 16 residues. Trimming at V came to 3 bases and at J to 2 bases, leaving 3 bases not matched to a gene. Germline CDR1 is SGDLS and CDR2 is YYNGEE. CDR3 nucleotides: TGTGCCAGCAGCGCCACTAGCGGGAGGGCCACAGATACGCAGTATTTT. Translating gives CASSATSGRATDTQYF.

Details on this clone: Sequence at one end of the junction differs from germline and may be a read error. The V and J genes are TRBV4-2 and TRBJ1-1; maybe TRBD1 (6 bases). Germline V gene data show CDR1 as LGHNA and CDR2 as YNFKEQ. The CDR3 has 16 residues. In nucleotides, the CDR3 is TGTGCCAGCAGTCAAGAAGCGGGACACTCGAACACTGAAGCTTTCTTT. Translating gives CASSQEAGHSNTEAFF.

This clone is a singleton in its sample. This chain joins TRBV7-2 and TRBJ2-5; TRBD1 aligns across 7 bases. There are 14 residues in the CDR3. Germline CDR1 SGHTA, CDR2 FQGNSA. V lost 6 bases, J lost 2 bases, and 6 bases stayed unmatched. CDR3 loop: CASSRDSIQETQYF. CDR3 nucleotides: TGTGCCAGCAGTCGGGACAGCATACAAGAGACCCAGTACTTC.